The 28 T cell receptor beta chains given below trace back to one sample, sequenced in a study of T cell repertoires in cytomegalovirus infection. Antigens of these TCRs are unknown. Each CDR3 protein gets one entry after TCRdb re-called the reads with MiXCR. Here the sample spans under 150,000 distinct CDR3 sequences, over 25% being singletons. Sequences were derived from CD8+ T cells from cultured PBMCs, sampled from culture after CMV antigen stimulation. These receptors came from a human donor in good health (CMV status not recorded). Some clones in this sample may be carry-over from other donors' samples.

In this sample, this clonotype turned up a few times. This chain joins TRBV10-3 and TRBJ2-1; D is ambiguous. Trimming shortened V by 2 bases and J by 8 bases, and 13 bases separated the two germline ends. CDR3 length equals 14 residues. The V gene's germline CDR1 is ENHRY and CDR2 SYGVKD. CDR3 sequence: CAISEVGSLDEQFF. The CDR3 DNA reads as TGTGCCATCAGTGAGGTTGGTAGCCTCGATGAGCAGTTCTTC.

The CDR3 nucleotides read TGTGCCAGCAGACCCAGTGGACCCTACAATGAGCAGTTCTTC. It codes for CASRPSGPYNEQFF. The chain combines TRBV6-2 or TRBV6-3 with TRBJ2-1, with D hard to call. This CDR3 has 14 residues. Looked up from germline, CDR1 is MNHEY and CDR2 is SVGEGT. Trimming stripped 6 bases from V and 2 bases from J, with 11 bases between.

This clonotype was recorded a few times. The gene calls are TRBV12-5 and TRBJ2-2; the match to TRBD1 covers 8 bases. The CDR3 is 18 amino acids. V was clipped by 2 bases and J by 6 bases; unmatched bases: 14. CDR1 LGHNT and CDR2 FRNRAP come from the germline V gene. Here the CDR3 DNA reads TGTGCTAGTGGTTTGAGGACAGGGCGCCGGGGATCCGCCGGGGAGCTGTTTTTT. Its protein is CASGLRTGRRGSAGELFF.

This clonotype was picked up a small number of times. This chain joins TRBV12-3 or TRBV12-4 and TRBJ1-5; D might be TRBD1 (5 bases). This CDR3 has 15 amino acids. V shed 1 base and J shed 1 base, with 8 bases lying between them. CDR3 region: CASSLGDFSNQPQHF. The CDR3 DNA reads TGTGCCAGCAGTTTAGGGGACTTCAGCAATCAGCCCCAGCATTTT.

CDR3 in amino acids: CASSRPGRVRDRSYNEQFF. In DNA, the CDR3 is TGTGCCAGCAGTCGTCCGGGCAGGGTACGGGATAGGTCCTACAATGAGCAGTTCTTC. The rearrangement links TRBV12-3 or TRBV12-4 to TRBJ2-1; D may match TRBD1 or TRBD2 (5 bases each). The CDR3 runs 19 residues. V gave up 5 bases and J gave up 1 base, with 24 bases separating them.

The V gene is TRBV19, the J gene TRBJ1-2; D is possibly TRBD1 (6 bases). The V gene's germline CDR1 is LNHDA and CDR2 SQIVND (reference sequence). The germline V and J ends were trimmed by 5 bases and 6 bases, with 19 bases remaining between them. The length of the CDR3 is 15 residues. The CDR3 DNA reads as TGTGCCAGTAGTGCGGCACAGGGTCCTCTCCATGGCTACACCTTC. Translation: CASSAAQGPLHGYTF.

This clonotype was seen repeatedly, ten times or more. The rearrangement uses TRBV6-2 or TRBV6-3 and TRBJ1-5; no definite D call. V was clipped by 4 bases and J by 1 base, with 20 bases between them. CDR1 is MNHEY and CDR2 is SVGEGT in the germline V gene. The CDR3 spans 18 residues. The CDR3 nucleotides read TGTGCCAGCAGTTTTTCCCCAAGGTACGGATCGAGCAATCAGCCCCAGCATTTT. Amino acids: CASSFSPRYGSSNQPQHF.

This clonotype was observed a handful of times. J is TRBJ2-7 and V is TRBV7-2; a weak D match, TRBD1 (6 bases). Per the germline V gene, CDR1 is SGHTA and CDR2 is FQGNSA. Deletions cut 4 bases from V and 3 bases from J, with 16 bases between. There are 15 residues in the CDR3. The CDR3 spells CASSYSGDWNYEQYF. The DNA for the CDR3 is TGTGCCAGCAGCTACTCAGGGGATTGGAACTACGAGCAGTACTTC.

This clonotype has a handful of counts. Here the CDR3 reads CSARDREKLFF. In DNA, the CDR3 is TGCAGTGCTAGAGATAGGGAAAAACTGTTTTTT. The V gene is TRBV20-1, the J gene TRBJ1-4; unclear D gene. Germline V CDR1 and CDR2: DFQATT, SNEGSKA (reference sequence). The V end lost 0 bases, the J end lost 8 bases, and 4 bases lay between the germline ends. This CDR3 contains 11 residues.

This clonotype was observed a handful of times. The chain has TRBV7-9 and TRBJ1-1; D uncertain. The CDR3 totals 13 residues. Trimming removed 5 bases at V and 9 bases at J, with 16 bases between. Germline CDR1 reads SEHNR; CDR2 reads FQNEAQ (reference sequence). CDR3 amino acids: CASSTENFGKAFF. The CDR3 region has the DNA TGTGCCAGCAGCACCGAGAACTTCGGAAAAGCTTTCTTT. The full variable domain, with the rest looked up from reference TRBV7-9 and TRBJ1-1, is DTGVSQNPRHKITKRGQNVTFRCDPISEHNRLYWYRQTLGQGPEFLTYFQNEAQLEKSRLLSDRFSAERPKGSFSTLEIQRTEQGDSAMYLCASSTENFGKAFFGQGTRLTVV.

This chain joins TRBV5-4 and TRBJ1-2; 7 bases agree with TRBD1. CDR3 length equals 16 residues. Germline V gives CDR1 SGHNT, CDR2 YYREEE (reference sequence). Trimming cost V 3 bases and J 8 bases; bases outside gene matches: 16. For the CDR3, the DNA is TGTGCCAGCAGCTCTTTCTCGACAGGGACCCTTGGAGGCTACACCTTC. This sequence encodes CASSSFSTGTLGGYTF. Full variable domain (remainder filled in from reference TRBV5-4 and TRBJ1-2): ETGVTQSPTHLIKTRGQQVTLRCSSQSGHNTVSWYQQALGQGPQFIFQYYREEENGRGNFPPRFSGLQFPNYSSELNVNALELDDSALYLCASSSFSTGTLGGYTFGSGTRLTVV.

This clonotype appeared many times. CDR3 sequence reads: CASSFLASSSYNEQFF. In DNA form, the CDR3 reads TGTGCCAGCAGCTTCCTAGCGTCGAGCTCCTACAATGAGCAGTTCTTC. The chain employs TRBV11-2 and TRBJ2-1; weak D call: TRBD2 (6 bases). The CDR3 runs 16 residues. V gave up 3 bases and J gave up 0 bases, with 12 bases separating them. Germline-derived CDR1 and CDR2 are SGHAT and FQNNGV.

The V and J genes are TRBV27 and TRBJ1-2; 7 bases fit TRBD1. V shed 3 bases, J shed 4 bases, and the junction held 14 bases outside the gene matches. The CDR3 covers 17 residues. In germline, CDR1 is MNHEY, CDR2 SMNVEV (reference sequence). CDR3 bases: TGTGCCAGCAGTTTGGTCGGGACAGCCCTCGCAGTCTATGGCTACACCTTC. The encoded protein is CASSLVGTALAVYGYTF.

CDR3 sequence: CATSRDPPWKGGAGGYTF. CDR3 DNA sequence: TGTGCCACCAGCAGAGATCCACCATGGAAAGGGGGAGCGGGAGGCTACACCTTC. The chain couples TRBV15 to TRBJ1-2; maybe TRBD1 (6 bases). V lost 0 bases and J 8 bases, leaving 25 bases between the germline ends. The CDR3 length is 18 residues. Germline-derived CDR1 and CDR2 are LNHNV and YYDKDF (reference sequence).

The chain carries TRBV15 and TRBJ2-7; TRBD2 is a possible D gene (6 bases). CDR3 size: 16 residues. The V gene's germline CDR1 is LNHNV and CDR2 YYDKDF (reference sequence). The V end lost 3 bases, the J end lost 3 bases, and 18 bases lay between the germline ends. The CDR3 DNA follows: TGTGCCACCAGCAGTGGGGAGGACATCGACGACTACGAGCAGTACTTC. As protein: CATSSGEDIDDYEQYF.

This clonotype was recorded many times. The junction and the germline gene differ at one end; a read error may be behind it. V usage is TRBV6-5 and J usage is TRBJ1-6, with unresolved D. CDR1 and CDR2 (germline): MNHEY, SVGAGI. The CDR3 sequence is 19 residues long. The CDR3, as DNA: TGTGCCAGCAGTTATCGCTCGGGTGTCGGATACTCCAATAATTCACCCCTCCACTTT. Translation gives CASSYRSGVGYSNNSPLHF.

This clonotype was counted between two and nine times. The chain is built from TRBV7-9 and TRBJ1-4; D might be TRBD1 (5 bases). Germline CDR1 SEHNR, CDR2 FQNEAQ (reference sequence). This CDR3 spans 18 amino acids. V gave up 5 bases and J gave up 2 bases, with 21 bases separating them. The DNA for the CDR3 is TGTGCCAGCAGCCGCGACGTAAAATCAGGGCGGACTAATGAAAAACTGTTTTTT. Amino acid sequence: CASSRDVKSGRTNEKLFF.

V usage is TRBV5-1 and J usage is TRBJ2-5, with D tentatively TRBD1 (5 bases). The V gene lost 2 bases and the J gene lost 5 bases, with 19 bases spanning the gap. The CDR3 spans 16 residues. Germline loops: CDR1 SGHRS, CDR2 YFSETQ. The CDR3 sequence: CASSFPTETKRETQYF. The CDR3 nucleotides are TGCGCCAGCAGCTTCCCGACAGAAACCAAGAGGGAGACCCAGTACTTC.

Only a few counts were recorded for this clonotype. The chain couples TRBV11-2 to TRBJ2-7; TRBD2 is a possible D gene (6 bases). The CDR3 has 15 residues. V lost 5 bases, J lost 1 base, and 15 bases lay in between. Germline assignment: CDR1 SGHAT and CDR2 FQNNGV. DNA of the CDR3: TGTGCCAGCAGCCCGGGACTCCCCGGGTCCTACGAGCAGTACTTC. Its translation is CASSPGLPGSYEQYF.

This rearrangement joins TRBV4-2 to TRBJ2-7, with 7 bases that match TRBD2. From germline, CDR1 is LGHNA and CDR2 YNFKEQ. This CDR3 comprises 16 residues. Unmatched junction bases numbered 6, after V lost 0 bases and J lost 1 base. CDR3 protein: CASSQDGGVLSYEQYF. DNA of the CDR3: TGTGCCAGCAGCCAAGATGGGGGGGTACTTTCCTACGAGCAGTACTTC.

This clonotype was seen only a few times. The V call is TRBV7-9, the J call TRBJ1-1; 8 bases fit TRBD1. The germline gives CDR1 SEHNR, CDR2 FQNEAQ (reference sequence). V gave up 1 base and J gave up 5 bases; unmatched junction bases: 9. CDR3 length: 16 amino acids. CDR3 residues: CASSLGDRPLGTEAFF. The CDR3 nucleotides are TGTGCCAGCAGCTTAGGGGACAGGCCACTGGGGACTGAAGCTTTCTTT.

A few counts support this clonotype. This chain links TRBV28 with TRBJ2-7; D possibly matches TRBD1 or TRBD2 (5 bases each). The CDR3 is made up of 14 amino acids. V was trimmed by 8 bases and J by 4 bases, leaving 18 bases between them. The germline V gene has CDR1 MDHEN and CDR2 SYDVKM. The CDR3 DNA reads TGTGCCAGCCGAACTACTTGGGGACGATACGAGCAGTACTTC. This translates into CASRTTWGRYEQYF.

This clonotype has at least ten counts. The rearrangement uses TRBV7-9 and TRBJ2-1; TRBD2 agrees at 13 bases. From germline, CDR1 is SEHNR and CDR2 FQNEAQ (reference sequence). Germline trimming cut 0 bases from V and 0 bases from J; bases unmatched to any gene: 5. The length of the CDR3 is 19 residues. The CDR3 coding sequence is TGTGCCAGCAGCTTAGCGGGACTAGCGGGGACCCTCTCCTACAATGAGCAGTTCTTC. Protein: CASSLAGLAGTLSYNEQFF.

V is TRBV6-6 and J is TRBJ1-1; no clear D. V gave up 2 bases and J gave up 3 bases, with 10 bases separating them. The CDR3 loop spans 14 amino acids. Germline CDR1 and CDR2: MNHNY and SVGAGI (reference sequence). The CDR3 region has the DNA TGTGCCAGCAGTTACGACACGGAGTACACTGAAGCTTTCTTT. Its protein is CASSYDTEYTEAFF.

The V and J genes are TRBV7-9 and TRBJ2-6; TRBD1 is a possible D gene (6 bases). The CDR3 totals 17 residues. Trimming removed 2 bases at V and 2 bases at J, with 13 bases between. The germline V gene encodes CDR1 SEHNR and CDR2 FQNEAQ (reference sequence). The CDR3, as DNA: TGTGCCAGCAGCTTACCCCCAGGGGACCCTGGGGCCAACGTCCTGACTTTC. This translates into CASSLPPGDPGANVLTF.

The chain uses TRBV6-2 or TRBV6-3 and TRBJ2-5; possibly TRBD1 for D (5 bases). V lost 2 bases and J 0 bases, leaving 19 bases between the germline ends. Germline V gene lookup returns CDR1 MNHEY and CDR2 SVGEGT. This CDR3 has 18 amino acids. CDR3 protein: CASSYPTPRDSYQETQYF. The DNA of the CDR3 is TGTGCCAGCAGTTACCCTACCCCCAGAGACAGTTACCAAGAGACCCAGTACTTC.

The chain couples TRBV4-2 to TRBJ1-2; 10 positions match TRBD1. In germline, CDR1 is LGHNA, CDR2 YNFKEQ. V lost 0 bases and J lost 8; bases outside the gene matches: 6. This CDR3 spans 15 amino acids. The CDR3, as DNA: TGTGCCAGCAGCCAAGATACGGGACAGGGGATCGGCTACACCTTC. This codes for CASSQDTGQGIGYTF.

This clonotype was seen many times. The chain combines TRBV12-3 or TRBV12-4 with TRBJ1-1, with 8 nucleotides matching TRBD1. V lost 3 bases to trimming and J lost 1 base; unmatched junction nucleotides: 1. This CDR3 contains 14 residues. The CDR3 DNA is TGTGCCAGCAGTTTGACAGGGGAGAACACTGAAGCTTTCTTT. As protein: CASSLTGENTEAFF.